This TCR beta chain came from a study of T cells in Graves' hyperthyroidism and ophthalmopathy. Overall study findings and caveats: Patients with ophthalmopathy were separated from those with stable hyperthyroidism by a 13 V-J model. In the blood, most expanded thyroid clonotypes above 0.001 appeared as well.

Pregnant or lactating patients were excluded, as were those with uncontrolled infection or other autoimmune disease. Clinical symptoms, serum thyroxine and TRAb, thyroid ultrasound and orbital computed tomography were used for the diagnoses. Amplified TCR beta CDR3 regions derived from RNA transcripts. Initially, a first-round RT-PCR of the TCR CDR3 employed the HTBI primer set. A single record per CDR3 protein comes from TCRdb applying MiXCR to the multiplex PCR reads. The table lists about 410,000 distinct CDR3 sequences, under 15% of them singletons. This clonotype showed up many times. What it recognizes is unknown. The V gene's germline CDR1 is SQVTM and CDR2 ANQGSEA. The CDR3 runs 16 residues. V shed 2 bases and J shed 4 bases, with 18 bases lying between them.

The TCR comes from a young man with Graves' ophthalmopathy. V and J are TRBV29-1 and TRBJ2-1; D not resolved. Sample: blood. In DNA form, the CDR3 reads TGCAGCGTTGAATCAAGCAGGCTCCATTCTTACAATGAGCAGTTCTTC. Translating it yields CSVESSRLHSYNEQFF.